These 22 T cell receptor beta chains were sequenced from one sample in a study of CD8 T cells in Susac syndrome. A quantity of roughly 0.5 to 1 ug RNA underwent reverse transcription using random hexamers. TCRdb redid the calling of the immunoSEQ multiplex PCR reads with MiXCR, one entry per CDR3 protein. Found here are some 190,000 distinct CDR3 sequences, approximately 94% of them singletons; the top ten hold 0.15% to 0.2%. Input material: CD4+ T cells from PBMCs. The receptors originated from a human donor with Susac syndrome.

The V call is TRBV12-3 or TRBV12-4, the J call TRBJ1-2, with D maybe TRBD1 (6 bases). The CDR3 contains 17 residues. The ends were cut back, 7 bases at V and 4 bases at J, with 25 bases in the middle. The chain's CDR3 is CASTPFVGGFPLYGYTF. CDR3 DNA sequence: TGTGCCAGCACCCCCTTCGTGGGGGGCTTCCCCCTCTATGGCTACACCTTC.

The chain couples TRBV7-6 to TRBJ2-2; no firm D call. V dropped 0 bases and J dropped 7 bases, with 9 bases sitting between them. This CDR3 spans 14 amino acids. Germline CDR1 reads SGHVS; CDR2 reads FNYEAQ. CDR3 nucleotide sequence: TGTGCCAGCAGCTTAGCTCCCGGCGGCGGGGAGCTGTTTTTT. As protein: CASSLAPGGGELFF.

This chain joins TRBV7-3 and TRBJ2-1, with TRBD2 matching 8 bases. With 1 base clipped from V and 2 bases from J, the junction kept 7 bases outside the gene matches. Germline V gene sequence: CDR1 SGHTA, CDR2 FQGTGA. The CDR3 spans 17 residues. DNA for the CDR3: TGTGCCAGCAGCTTAAGTTCAGGGCGGGGGGCCTACAATGAGCAGTTCTTC. Translated: CASSLSSGRGAYNEQFF.

The genes are TRBV5-1 and TRBJ1-2; 8 nucleotides align to TRBD1. The CDR3 consists of 14 residues. Germline values: CDR1 SGHRS, CDR2 YFSETQ. J gave up 10 bases and V 3 bases, and 11 bases lay outside the gene matches. CDR3 amino acids: CASSSGQGGSDYTF. The CDR3 nucleotides are TGCGCCAGCAGCTCTGGACAGGGAGGAAGTGACTACACCTTC. Looking up the rest from reference TRBV5-1 and TRBJ1-2 gives the full variable domain: KAGVTQTPRYLIKTRGQQVTLSCSPISGHRSVSWYQQTPGQGLQFLFEYFSETQRNKGNFPGRFSGRQFSNSRSEMNVSTLELGDSALYLCASSSGQGGSDYTFGSGTRLTVV.

The genes are TRBV4-3 and TRBJ2-1; TRBD2 matches at 9 bases. CDR3 length: 16 amino acids. CDR1 LGHNA and CDR2 YSLEER come from the germline V gene. Trimming took 3 bases from V and 5 from J; bases not matched to a gene: 8. The CDR3 protein is CASSHVRTSANNEQFF. CDR3 sequence (DNA): TGCGCCAGCAGCCACGTTAGGACTAGCGCAAACAATGAGCAGTTCTTC.

The chain carries TRBV6-5 and TRBJ2-1; TRBD1 is a possible D gene (6 bases). This CDR3 contains 14 residues. Germline lookup yields CDR1 MNHEY and CDR2 SVGAGI. Trimming removed 4 bases at V and 5 bases at J, with 12 bases between. The chain's CDR3 is CASSSHRVHNEQFF. DNA of the CDR3: TGTGCCAGCAGTTCTCACAGGGTCCACAATGAGCAGTTCTTC.

The chain is built from TRBV6-1 and TRBJ2-1; the match to TRBD2 covers 8 bases. Germline V CDR1 and CDR2: MNHNS, SASEGT. Trimming at V came to 7 bases and at J to 5 bases, leaving 19 bases not matched to a gene. This CDR3 has 18 residues. The CDR3 DNA reads as TGTGCCAGCATTCCACAGGCTCCCCGAGCGGGGGTGAACAATGAGCAGTTCTTC. It yields the protein CASIPQAPRAGVNNEQFF.

In its sample, this clonotype was seen a few times. The chain links TRBV5-4 to TRBJ1-2, with D perhaps TRBD1 (6 bases). From germline, CDR1 is SGHNT and CDR2 YYREEE (reference sequence). There are 14 residues in the CDR3. With 4 bases removed from V and 6 bases from J, the gap between germline ends came to 16 bases. CDR3 DNA sequence: TGTGCCAGCAGCGGCCTTCGGGGGCACCATGGCTACACCTTC. This gives the protein CASSGLRGHHGYTF.

This rearrangement joins TRBV5-4 to TRBJ2-5; D is unresolved. The CDR3 is 12 amino acids. Per the germline V gene, CDR1 is SGHNT and CDR2 is YYREEE (reference sequence). V was pared by 4 bases and J by 2 bases, with 6 bases between. The CDR3 region is CASSNLQETQYF. The CDR3 DNA reads as TGTGCCAGCAGCAATCTGCAAGAGACCCAGTACTTC.

The chain recombines TRBV19 with TRBJ1-2, with TRBD1 as a possible D gene (5 bases). The CDR3 length is 14 residues. The V and J ends lost 10 bases and 3 bases respectively, with 18 bases between them. Germline values: CDR1 LNHDA, CDR2 SQIVND (reference sequence). The CDR3 region is CATRRGSGDYGYTF. Here the CDR3 DNA reads TGTGCCACCCGGCGGGGCAGCGGTGACTATGGCTACACCTTC.

The chain has TRBV7-9 and TRBJ2-3; 7 nucleotides align to TRBD2. The CDR3 covers 13 residues. V lost 4 bases to trimming and J lost 6 bases; unmatched junction nucleotides: 4. Germline V lookup: CDR1 SEHNR, CDR2 FQNEAQ (reference sequence). The CDR3 spells CASSSAGEDTQYF. CDR3 bases: TGTGCCAGCAGCTCGGCGGGGGAGGATACGCAGTATTTT. Combining the CDR3 with reference TRBV7-9 and TRBJ2-3 gives the whole variable domain DTGVSQNPRHKITKRGQNVTFRCDPISEHNRLYWYRQTLGQGPEFLTYFQNEAQLEKSRLLSDRFSAERPKGSFSTLEIQRTEQGDSAMYLCASSSAGEDTQYFGPGTRLTVL.

V usage is TRBV20-1 and J usage is TRBJ2-4; 7 positions agree with TRBD1. Germline V CDR1 and CDR2: DFQATT, SNEGSKA (reference sequence). The CDR3 has 12 amino acids. V shed 4 bases and J 9 bases; nucleotides not matched to a gene: 6. The CDR3 spells CSATGGQGIQYF. The CDR3 bases are TGCAGTGCTACAGGGGGTCAGGGCATTCAGTACTTC.

This rearrangement joins TRBV18 to TRBJ2-1; possible D gene TRBD1, 6 bases. V shed 7 bases and J shed 6 bases, with 10 bases lying between them. This CDR3 contains 12 residues. The germline V gene encodes CDR1 KGHSH and CDR2 LQKENI. The CDR3 DNA reads TGTGCCAGCTGGGACAACACCAATGAGCAGTTCTTC. Translated, it gives CASWDNTNEQFF.

The chain couples TRBV30 to TRBJ1-2; D gene ambiguous. The CDR3 contains 14 residues. Trimming stripped 3 bases from V and 0 bases from J, with 11 bases between. Germline V gives CDR1 GTSNPN, CDR2 SVGIG (reference sequence). The CDR3 sequence: CAWSGALANYGYTF. The CDR3 DNA reads as TGTGCCTGGAGCGGAGCTTTAGCTAACTATGGCTACACCTTC.

The V gene is TRBV6-5, the J gene TRBJ1-5, with 9 bases matching TRBD1. Germline CDR1 MNHEY, CDR2 SVGAGI. J was trimmed by 3 bases and V by 2 bases; bases with no gene match: 8. This CDR3 contains 17 residues. The CDR3 region is CASSYGGQGRINQPQHF. The CDR3 DNA is TGTGCCAGCAGTTACGGGGGACAGGGTAGGATCAATCAGCCCCAGCATTTT.

CDR3 protein: CASSLMDRADEQYF. The CDR3 nucleotides are TGTGCCAGCAGCTTGATGGACAGGGCTGACGAGCAGTACTTC. The gene calls are TRBV5-4 and TRBJ2-7; TRBD1 agrees at 8 bases. Germline loops: CDR1 SGHNT, CDR2 YYREEE (reference sequence). This CDR3 region has 14 residues. V was pared by 1 base and J by 5 bases, with 5 bases of the junction left unmatched.

The rearrangement joins TRBV9 to TRBJ2-2; 8 positions agree with TRBD1. The CDR3 has 14 residues. Losses at the gene ends were 3 bases for V and 4 bases for J; bases not matched to a gene: 2. Germline V gene data show CDR1 as SGDLS and CDR2 as YYNGEE. The CDR3 protein is CASSGTGPTGELFF. CDR3 bases: TGTGCCAGCAGCGGGACAGGGCCCACCGGGGAGCTGTTTTTT.

The chain links TRBV12-3 or TRBV12-4 to TRBJ1-2, with a possible D match to TRBD1 (5 bases). CDR3 length equals 16 residues. V was cut by 1 base and J by 5 bases, with 17 bases left in between. CDR3 DNA sequence: TGTGCCAGCAGTTTAGAATACTCGACAGCCGAATATGGCTACACCTTC. It specifies CASSLEYSTAEYGYTF.

J is TRBJ1-5 and V is TRBV18; 7 bases agree with TRBD1. CDR1 is KGHSH and CDR2 is LQKENI in the germline V gene. The trim removed 6 bases at V and 9 bases at J, leaving 11 bases unmatched. The CDR3 consists of 14 residues. In nucleotides, the CDR3 is TGTGCCAGCTCGAATACCACAGGGGTGGGGCCCCAGCATTTT. Protein product: CASSNTTGVGPQHF.

The chain employs TRBV28 and TRBJ1-5; 8 bases match TRBD1. The V segment lost 7 bases and the J segment 3 bases; nucleotides outside the gene matches: 11. The CDR3 sequence is 16 residues long. Germline-derived CDR1 and CDR2 are MDHEN and SYDVKM. The DNA of the CDR3 is TGTGCCAGCACCGATGGCGGGACAGGACTCAATCAGCCCCAGCATTTT. Amino acid sequence: CASTDGGTGLNQPQHF.

The genes are TRBV15 and TRBJ1-4; 9 bases are shared with TRBD1. Germline values: CDR1 LNHNV, CDR2 YYDKDF (reference sequence). This CDR3 spans 15 amino acids. V shed 6 bases, J shed 7 bases, and the junction held 9 bases outside the gene matches. The DNA of the CDR3 is TGTGCCACCAGGATAAATCCGGGACAGGGTGAAAAACTGTTTTTT. This gives the protein CATRINPGQGEKLFF.

DNA of the CDR3: TGCAGTGCGACCGCGGGGGGGCGGCCAGATACGCAGTATTTT. Amino acids: CSATAGGRPDTQYF. The genes are TRBV20-1 and TRBJ2-3, with 9 bases lining up with TRBD2. CDR1 DFQATT and CDR2 SNEGSKA come from the germline V gene (reference sequence). After removal of 6 bases from V and 4 bases from J, the junction contained 8 bases not matched to a gene. CDR3 size: 14 residues.